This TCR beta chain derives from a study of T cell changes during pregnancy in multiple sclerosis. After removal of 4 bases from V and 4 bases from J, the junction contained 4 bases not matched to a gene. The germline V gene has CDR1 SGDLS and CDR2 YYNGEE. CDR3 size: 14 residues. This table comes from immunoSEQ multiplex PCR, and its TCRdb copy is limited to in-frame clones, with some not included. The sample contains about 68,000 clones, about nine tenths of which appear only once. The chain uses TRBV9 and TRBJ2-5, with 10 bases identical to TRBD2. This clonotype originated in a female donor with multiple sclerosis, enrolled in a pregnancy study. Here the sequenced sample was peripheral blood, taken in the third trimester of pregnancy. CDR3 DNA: TGTGCCAGCAGCCCCCGACTAGCGGGAGAGACCCAGTACTTC. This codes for CASSPRLAGETQYF.